This T cell receptor (beta chain) was sequenced in a study of OX40 agonist ivuxolimab in advanced cancers. Study summary: Each dose-escalation patient presented with hepatocellular carcinoma, melanoma, renal cell or head and neck cancer.

This table comes from immunoSEQ multiplex PCR, and its TCRdb copy is limited to in-frame clones, with some not included. The sample includes 55,000 to 70,000 clones, around four fifths of them seen just once. Trimming pared 7 bases from V and 4 bases from J, leaving 13 bases between. There are 13 residues in the CDR3. Germline loops: CDR1 MDHEN, CDR2 SYDVKM. The sample was CD4+ or CD8+ T cells sorted from blood, taken in a trial of the OX40 agonist ivuxolimab. The receptor was derived from an adult with an advanced solid tumor such as melanoma, head and neck, liver or kidney cancer. The chain carries TRBV28 and TRBJ1-1; D might be TRBD1 (6 bases). The CDR3 protein is CASMVVRGTEAFF. For the CDR3, the DNA is TGTGCCAGCATGGTGGTCAGGGGCACTGAAGCTTTCTTT. The full variable domain, rest sourced from reference TRBV28 and TRBJ1-1, is DVKVTQSSRYLVKRTGEKVFLECVQDMDHENMFWYRQDPGLGLRLIYFSYDVKMKEKGDIPEGYSVSREKKERFSLILESASTNQTSMYLCASMVVRGTEAFFGQGTRLTVV.